Below, 29 T cell receptor beta chains from the same sample are listed, as sequenced in a study of T cells in Graves' hyperthyroidism and ophthalmopathy. Amplified regions were TCR beta CDR3 sequences from RNA transcripts. In the first-round RT-PCR of the TCR CDR3, the HTBI primer set was used. Using its own MiXCR run on the multiplex PCR reads, TCRdb lists one record per CDR3 protein. The table shows over 700,000 distinct CDR3 sequences, with around 19% occurring only once. The sample was blood. These receptors all come from a woman aged 45 to 65 with Graves' hyperthyroidism that later progressed to Graves' ophthalmopathy.

The CDR3 is CASSFVLEKQFF. The CDR3 DNA reads as TGTGCCAGCAGTTTTGTACTAGAAAAGCAGTTCTTC. The chain couples TRBV12-3 or TRBV12-4 to TRBJ2-1; possibly TRBD2 for D (5 bases). V was cut by 3 bases and J by 11 bases, with 11 bases left in between. This CDR3 is built from 12 residues.

This clonotype turned up a few times. The chain carries TRBV5-1 and TRBJ1-6; D gene unclear. CDR1 is SGHRS, CDR2 YFSETQ, per germline. Trimming took off 4 bases at V and 7 bases at J, with 18 bases between the two ends. The CDR3 contains 16 residues. The CDR3 DNA reads as TGCGCCAGCAGCCGATATCAATACCAACCCAATTCACCCCTCCACTTT. The encoded protein is CASSRYQYQPNSPLHF. The full variable domain, with the rest looked up from reference TRBV5-1 and TRBJ1-6, is KAGVTQTPRYLIKTRGQQVTLSCSPISGHRSVSWYQQTPGQGLQFLFEYFSETQRNKGNFPGRFSGRQFSNSRSEMNVSTLELGDSALYLCASSRYQYQPNSPLHFGNGTRLTVT.

This clonotype was detected ten times or more. The chain employs TRBV6-1 and TRBJ1-1, with 8 bases matching TRBD1. Germline V CDR1 and CDR2: MNHNS, SASEGT. V was pared by 5 bases and J by 1 base, with 6 bases of the junction left unmatched. The CDR3 has 15 amino acids. CDR3 region: CASSYRTGTNTEAFF. The CDR3 DNA reads TGTGCCAGCAGTTATCGGACAGGGACGAACACTGAAGCTTTCTTT.

The chain recombines TRBV5-6 with TRBJ1-2, with D perhaps matching TRBD1 (6 bases). CDR3 length equals 15 residues. From germline, CDR1 is SGHDT and CDR2 YYEEEE. V gave up 3 bases and J gave up 5 bases, with 17 bases separating them. In DNA, the CDR3 is TGTGCCAGCAGCTCCGGCCGGGGACAAGCTTATGGCTACACCTTC. Translated, it gives CASSSGRGQAYGYTF.

The J gene is TRBJ2-2, the V gene TRBV14, with D possibly matching TRBD1 (5 bases). Germline assignment: CDR1 SGHDN and CDR2 FVKESK. Trimming took off 1 base at V and 4 bases at J, with 25 bases between the two ends. The CDR3 length is 20 residues. The chain's CDR3 is CASSQVGANRGRQSTGELFF. The CDR3 bases are TGTGCCAGCAGCCAAGTAGGGGCAAATAGGGGCCGCCAGTCCACCGGGGAGCTGTTTTTT.

About this clonotype: A much larger clonotype is one base distant, so this may be a read error. The V gene is TRBV3-1, the J gene TRBJ1-1; tentative D call: TRBD1 (5 bases). The CDR3 has 15 residues. CDR1 LGHDT and CDR2 YNNKEL come from the germline V gene (reference sequence). V was shortened by 4 bases and J by 3 bases, with 15 bases between the two germline ends. The CDR3 loop reads CASSRATGGDTEAFF. The CDR3 coding sequence is TGTGCCAGCAGCCGAGCTACTGGGGGGGACACTGAAGCTTTCTTT.

This clonotype has more than one count but fewer than ten. The chain employs TRBV18 and TRBJ2-3; D may be TRBD1 or TRBD2 (5 bases each). V was shortened by 1 base and J by 6 bases, with 11 bases between the two germline ends. The CDR3 consists of 14 residues. The germline V gene encodes CDR1 KGHSH and CDR2 LQKENI. CDR3 region: CASSPRAGSDTQYF. CDR3 in DNA: TGTGCCAGCTCACCACGGGCAGGGAGTGATACGCAGTATTTT.

This clonotype was seen ten or more times. The chain joins TRBV20-1 to TRBJ2-1; 14 bases map to TRBD2. In germline, CDR1 is DFQATT, CDR2 SNEGSKA (reference sequence). V lost 0 bases to trimming and J lost 2 bases; unmatched junction nucleotides: 12. This CDR3 has 20 residues. CDR3 bases: TGCAGTGCTAGAGATTGGATGGGACTAGCGGGGGATGTCGCCTACAATGAGCAGTTCTTC. Protein: CSARDWMGLAGDVAYNEQFF.

This clonotype was seen only a few times. The rearrangement links TRBV2 to TRBJ2-2; 13 bases align to TRBD2. The CDR3 loop spans 17 amino acids. V lost 7 bases and J lost 2; bases outside the gene matches: 7. The germline V gene encodes CDR1 SNHLY and CDR2 FYNNEI. CDR3 region: CASIGLAGATNTGELFF. The DNA for the CDR3 is TGTGCCAGCATCGGACTAGCGGGGGCCACAAACACCGGGGAGCTGTTTTTT.

This clonotype was observed a few times. The chain combines TRBV6-1 with TRBJ1-6, with TRBD1 matching over 10 bases. Germline V gives CDR1 MNHNS, CDR2 SASEGT. The V segment lost 6 bases and the J segment 8 bases; nucleotides outside the gene matches: 10. The CDR3 covers 16 residues. The CDR3 protein is CASRQRTGGIYSPLHF. CDR3 nucleotides: TGTGCCAGCAGACAAAGGACAGGGGGGATTTATTCACCCCTCCACTTT.

Ten or more counts support this clonotype. DNA for the CDR3: TGTGCCAGCAGCCCCCGATCCGGGGGAGATACGCAGTATTTT. Translation: CASSPRSGGDTQYF. This sequence joins TRBV7-3 and TRBJ2-3, with a possible D match to TRBD2 (6 bases). From germline, CDR1 is SGHTA and CDR2 FQGTGA. The CDR3 has 14 amino acids. V was trimmed by 5 bases and J by 5 bases, leaving 14 bases between them.

The J gene is TRBJ2-2, the V gene TRBV20-1; D not resolved. In germline, CDR1 is DFQATT, CDR2 SNEGSKA (reference sequence). The CDR3 totals 16 residues. V was cut by 6 bases and J by 6 bases, with 23 bases left in between. Written as DNA, the CDR3 is TGCAGTGCCCCCGGCGGTGTGGCCCTCACGGCCGGGGAGCTGTTTTTT. It yields the protein CSAPGGVALTAGELFF.

This clonotype was counted at least ten times. The chain carries TRBV7-9 and TRBJ2-1; D is perhaps TRBD2 (6 bases). Trimming stripped 1 base from V and 7 bases from J, with 14 bases between. Germline V gene lookup returns CDR1 SEHNR and CDR2 FQNEAQ (reference sequence). This CDR3 spans 15 amino acids. CDR3: CASSLGAGPQNEQFF. Here the CDR3 DNA reads TGTGCCAGCAGCTTAGGCGCGGGGCCCCAGAATGAGCAGTTCTTC.

This rearrangement joins TRBV7-3 to TRBJ2-3; 8 nucleotides match TRBD2. The CDR3 is 15 residues long. The trim removed 1 base at V and 4 bases at J, leaving 4 bases unmatched. CDR1 and CDR2 (germline): SGHTA, FQGTGA. The CDR3 nucleotides are TGTGCCAGCAGCTTAAACGGGGGGGCTGCAGATACGCAGTATTTT. Protein: CASSLNGGAADTQYF. The full variable domain, in which reference TRBV7-3 and TRBJ2-3 provide the parts outside the CDR3, is GAGVSQTPSNKVTEKGKYVELRCDPISGHTALYWYRQSLGQGPEFLIYFQGTGAADDSGLPNDRFFAVRPEGSVSTLKIQRTERGDSAVYLCASSLNGGAADTQYFGPGTRLTVL.

The rearrangement joins TRBV11-3 to TRBJ2-2, with D unclear. V was shortened by 5 bases and J by 5 bases, with 15 bases between the two germline ends. The CDR3 runs to 15 residues. Germline V CDR1 and CDR2: SGHNT, YENEEA. The CDR3 spells CASSESTRRTGELFF. CDR3 DNA sequence: TGTGCCAGCAGCGAGAGCACACGAAGGACCGGGGAGCTGTTTTTT.

The sample holds a few counts of this clonotype. The V call is TRBV20-1, the J call TRBJ1-2; the match to TRBD1 covers 8 bases. V lost 5 bases, J lost 6 bases, and 5 bases stayed unmatched. Germline CDR1 and CDR2: DFQATT and SNEGSKA (reference sequence). CDR3 length: 12 residues. CDR3 sequence (DNA): TGCAGTGCTGGGGAGACAGGGGATGGCTACACCTTC. It encodes CSAGETGDGYTF.

In its sample, this clonotype was seen many times. The rearrangement uses TRBV3-1 and TRBJ2-1; 9 bases align to TRBD1. The V and J ends lost 1 base and 8 bases, in that order; junction bases with no gene match: 6. Germline values: CDR1 LGHDT, CDR2 YNNKEL (reference sequence). The CDR3 has 15 residues. CDR3 DNA: TGTGCCAGCAGCCAAGTGGGACAGGGATGGGATGAGCAGTTCTTC. Translated, it gives CASSQVGQGWDEQFF.

V gene TRBV30 combines with J gene TRBJ1-4, with D unclear. Germline V gives CDR1 GTSNPN, CDR2 SVGIG (reference sequence). V lost 2 bases, J lost 2 bases, and 9 bases lay in between. This CDR3 region has 14 residues. The DNA for the CDR3 is TGTGCCTGGAGTTTTACAGCCACTAATGAAAAACTGTTTTTT. It is translated as CAWSFTATNEKLFF.

This clonotype was observed many times. This sequence joins TRBV29-1 and TRBJ1-2, with D possibly being TRBD1 (5 bases). The CDR3 is 12 amino acids. Germline V gene lookup returns CDR1 SQVTM and CDR2 ANQGSEA. Between the trimmed V and J ends, which lost 3 bases and 2 bases, there was a span of 7 bases. This chain's CDR3 is CSVDWGNYGYTF. For the CDR3, the DNA is TGCAGCGTTGACTGGGGGAACTATGGCTACACCTTC. Looking up the rest from reference TRBV29-1 and TRBJ1-2 gives the full variable domain: SAVISQKPSRDICQRGTSLTIQCQVDSQVTMMFWYRQQPGQSLTLIATANQGSEATYESGFVIDKFPISRPNLTFSTLTVSNMSPEDSSIYLCSVDWGNYGYTFGSGTRLTVV.

V usage is TRBV6-1 and J usage is TRBJ1-3; D is uncertain. CDR1 MNHNS and CDR2 SASEGT come from the germline V gene. The CDR3 has 15 residues. V was clipped by 7 bases and J by 0 bases, with 13 bases between them. CDR3 sequence reads: CASTRELLSGNTIYF. The DNA for the CDR3 is TGTGCCAGCACCCGTGAGCTTCTCTCTGGAAACACCATATATTTT.

This clonotype has at least ten counts. The chain couples TRBV7-9 to TRBJ2-3, with 8 bases fitting TRBD2. The junction had 6 bases not matched to a gene; V was cut back by 5 bases and J by 2 bases. Germline V CDR1 and CDR2: SEHNR, FQNEAQ (reference sequence). This CDR3 is built from 15 residues. The CDR3 DNA sequence: TGTGCCAGCAGCCCCCGGGAGGGATCCACAGATACGCAGTATTTT. Protein: CASSPREGSTDTQYF.

This clonotype was observed a few times. The chain employs TRBV2 and TRBJ1-5; D is possibly TRBD1 (5 bases). Per the germline V gene, CDR1 is SNHLY and CDR2 is FYNNEI. V was shortened by 7 bases and J by 5 bases, with 21 bases between the two germline ends. The CDR3 has 16 amino acids. For the CDR3, the DNA is TGTGCCAGCAACTCGGTTCCGGCGGGGCTAGATCAGCCCCAGCATTTT. Its translation: CASNSVPAGLDQPQHF.

The chain has TRBV6-2 or TRBV6-3 and TRBJ1-6; unclear D gene. The CDR3 length is 16 residues. CDR1 and CDR2 from the germline V gene are MNHEY and SVGEGT. Trimming left V 7 bases short and J 0 bases short, with 13 bases between. For the CDR3, the DNA is TGTGCCAGCATCTTGACGGCGAGCTCCTATAATTCACCCCTCCACTTT. Its protein product is CASILTASSYNSPLHF.

This clonotype was counted ten times or more. The CDR3 sequence: CASRAVETQYF. The CDR3 nucleotides are TGTGCCAGCCGTGCCGTGGAGACCCAGTACTTC. The V call is TRBV11-2, the J call TRBJ2-5; no firm D call. This CDR3 comprises 11 residues. Germline assignment: CDR1 SGHAT and CDR2 FQNNGV. The V gene lost 8 bases and the J gene lost 5 bases, with 9 bases spanning the gap.

In its sample, this clonotype was seen many times. The CDR3 spells CSVDRGNRNTEAFF. The CDR3 nucleotides are TGCAGCGTTGACAGGGGGAATAGGAACACTGAAGCTTTCTTT. This chain connects TRBV29-1 to TRBJ1-1, with 7 bases aligning to TRBD1. The CDR3 loop spans 14 amino acids. Per germline, CDR1 SQVTM and CDR2 ANQGSEA. V lost 3 bases and J lost 1; bases outside the gene matches: 5.

This clonotype was counted a few times. An end of the junction differs from the germline gene, which may be a read error. The rearrangement joins TRBV7-3 to TRBJ2-7; 8 nucleotides line up with TRBD1. The germline V gene encodes CDR1 SGHTA and CDR2 FQGTGA. The CDR3 spans 15 residues. CDR3 in amino acids: CASTYTGTGIYGQYF. CDR3 in DNA: TGTGCCAGCACCTATACCGGGACAGGAATATACGGGCAGTACTTC.

This clonotype was recorded at least ten times. The chain joins TRBV3-1 to TRBJ1-2, with TRBD1 as a possible D gene (5 bases). This CDR3 is 11 amino acids long. V was pared by 5 bases and J by 8 bases, with 9 bases between. Per the germline V gene, CDR1 is LGHDT and CDR2 is YNNKEL (reference sequence). The CDR3 nucleotides read TGTGCCAGCAGCACAGGTCCCGGCTACACCTTC. Translation: CASSTGPGYTF.

To note about this clonotype: A read error is likely, as this CDR3 ends without the conserved phenylalanine or tryptophan. The chain couples TRBV28 to TRBJ1-1; 8 bases match TRBD1. Germline trimming cut 3 bases from V and 3 bases from J; bases unmatched to any gene: 15. The CDR3 has 18 amino acids. Germline V CDR1 and CDR2: MDHEN, SYDVKM. CDR3 DNA sequence: TGTGCCAGCAGTTTCCAGACAGGGGCGGCGAGGATTGACACTGAAGCTTTCTTA. Its translation is CASSFQTGAARIDTEAFL.

The chain combines TRBV30 with TRBJ2-2, with 10 nucleotides matching TRBD2. The junction had 3 bases not matched to a gene; V was cut back by 4 bases and J by 4 bases. Germline V lookup: CDR1 GTSNPN, CDR2 SVGIG (reference sequence). The CDR3 runs 14 residues. The CDR3 is CAWTVAGGTGELFF. In DNA, the CDR3 is TGTGCCTGGACCGTAGCGGGGGGCACCGGGGAGCTGTTTTTT.